These T cell receptor beta chains were read from a single sample in a study of blood T cell repertoires in COVID-19. Sequencing was performed with immunoSEQ multiplex PCR; in TCRdb, only in-frame clones are kept and a portion is missing. The sample lists over 200,000 clones, around 86% occurring once. The specimen was peripheral blood. The receptors derive from a human donor in a cohort sampled during active COVID-19. CDR3s include the opening cysteine and the closing phenylalanine or tryptophan. D genes are given only for firm matches. Clone size is given for some rows only: seen once, a few or many times, or a class if the clone is expanded.

abundance	j_gene	v_gene	d_gene	CDR3nt	CDR3aa
.	TRBJ2-7	TRBV5-4	.	TGTGCCATTTCACAAGGAGGATCCTACGAGCAGTACTTC	CAISQGGSYEQYF
.	TRBJ2-1	TRBV14	TRBD2	TGTGCCAGCAGCCAAGTTCGGACTAGTTTCGCCGAGCAGTTCTTC	CASSQVRTSFAEQFF
.	TRBJ2-7	TRBV20-1	.	TGCAGTGCTAGTCCCCCCCCCGGGAGATCGTACGAGCAGTACTTC	CSASPPPGRSYEQYF
.	TRBJ1-1	TRBV13	TRBD1	TGTGCCAGCAGCAAGCTACAGGGGGCGTTCTACACTGAAGCTTTCTTT	CASSKLQGAFYTEAFF
once	TRBJ2-7	TRBV28	TRBD1	TGTGCCACCAAATCCGGGACAGGACACTACGAGCAGTACTTC	CATKSGTGHYEQYF
.	TRBJ2-5	TRBV30	TRBD2	TGTGCCTGGAACACCGGGCTAGCGGGACGGGGAGAGACCCAGTACTTC	CAWNTGLAGRGETQYF
.	TRBJ2-7	TRBV11-2	TRBD2	TGTGCCAGCAACCTTAGGCTAGCGGGAGTAAGCGAGCAGTACTTC	CASNLRLAGVSEQYF
.	TRBJ2-7	TRBV20-1	.	TGCAGTGCTAGTGCGGTGGGACTTCGTTACGAGCAGTACTTC	CSASAVGLRYEQYF
.	TRBJ2-7	TRBV19	TRBD2	TGTGCCAGTAGTCACCCGGCTAGCGGGAGTGGTTACGAGCAGTACTTC	CASSHPASGSGYEQYF
.	TRBJ2-7	TRBV7-2	.	TGTGCCAGCAGCTTAGGGGCAGTATACGAGCAGTACTTC	CASSLGAVYEQYF
.	TRBJ2-7	TRBV14	TRBD2	TGTGCCAGCAGCCAAGATCGACTAGCGGGAGGCACCTACGAGCAGTACTTC	CASSQDRLAGGTYEQYF
once	TRBJ2-7	TRBV4-2	TRBD2	TGTGCCAGCAGCCCCCGGCGGGGGTACGAGCAGTACTTC	CASSPRRGYEQYF
.	TRBJ1-1	TRBV27	.	TGTGCCAGCAGACGGACAGCCCCCATGAACACTGAAGCTTTCTTT	CASRRTAPMNTEAFF
.	TRBJ1-1	TRBV28	.	TGTGCCAGCAGACGTAATAGGGGCACTGAAGCTTTCTTT	CASRRNRGTEAFF
.	TRBJ2-1	TRBV13	TRBD2	TGTGCCAGCAGCCCCCAACTAGCGGACCTCCCACGGGGTGAGCAGTTCTTC	CASSPQLADLPRGEQFF
once	TRBJ1-5	TRBV6-7	.	TGTGCCAGCAGTTCCCCCTATTCGGACAGAGGAAATCAGCCCCAGCATTTT	CASSSPYSDRGNQPQHF
.	TRBJ1-4	TRBV5-1	TRBD1	TGCGCCAGCAGCCCCGGGACAGGGGCTTGGGGGACTAATGAAAAACTGTTTTTT	CASSPGTGAWGTNEKLFF
.	TRBJ2-1	TRBV9	TRBD2	TGTGCCAGCAGATTAATCCCGGCTAGCGGGGCAAATGAGCAGTTCTTC	CASRLIPASGANEQFF
.	TRBJ2-7	TRBV10-3	.	TGTGCCACTACAGACTCCTACGAGCAGTACTTC	CATTDSYEQYF
.	TRBJ2-5	TRBV18	.	TGTGCCAGCTCACCAGGGCGCCTGCAGACCCAGTACTTC	CASSPGRLQTQYF
.	TRBJ2-7	TRBV5-1	TRBD2	TGCGCCAGCAGCGCAGGACTAGCGCGCGAGCAGTACTTC	CASSAGLAREQYF
.	TRBJ1-5	TRBV6-5	.	TGTGCCAGCAGTTATTCCTACTATAGCAATCAGCCCCAGCATTTT	CASSYSYYSNQPQHF
.	TRBJ2-7	TRBV28	TRBD2	TGTGCCAGCAGTTTGTATGGGACTAACACCTACGAGCAGTACTTC	CASSLYGTNTYEQYF
few	TRBJ2-1	TRBV24-1	TRBD2	TGTGCCACCAGTGGGAGGACTAGCGGGATCGGGGCGGAGGAGCAGTTCTTC	CATSGRTSGIGAEEQFF
once	TRBJ2-2	TRBV18	TRBD2	TGTGCCAGCTCCCAGAGGCAGGGCAGGACTAGCAGCACCGGGGAGCTGTTTTTT	CASSQRQGRTSSTGELFF
.	TRBJ1-5	TRBV19	.	TGTGCCAGTAGTATAGAACAGTCGGGGAAACCCCAGCATTTT	CASSIEQSGKPQHF
.	TRBJ1-5	TRBV21-1	.	TGTGCCAGCAGCAAAAGCTCCCCAGGGGGGAAGTATAGCAATCAGCCCCAGCATTTT	CASSKSSPGGKYSNQPQHF
.	TRBJ1-5	TRBV30	.	TGTGCCTGGAGCAGGTTTGGTCAGCCCCAGCATTTT	CAWSRFGQPQHF
once	TRBJ2-2	TRBV5-1	.	TGCGCCAGCAGTCAAGAGGGCACCGGGGAGCTGTTTTTT	CASSQEGTGELFF
.	TRBJ2-7	TRBV6-2/TRBV6-3	.	TGTGCCAGCAGTTACGCGAGTTACGAGCAGTACTTC	CASSYASYEQYF
once	TRBJ2-7	TRBV6-5	.	TGTGCCAGCAGTTACTCACCAGAATCCTACGAGCAGTACTTC	CASSYSPESYEQYF